This T cell receptor (beta chain) was documented in a study of early T cells in non-severe SARS-CoV-2 infection. Study results and limitations: CD4 and private specificities were missed by VDJdb matching, which favored anti-spike CD8 responses.

TCRdb reprocessed the 5' RACE reads with MiXCR, giving one entry per CDR3 protein. The data show fewer than 60,000 distinct CDR3 sequences, 3.5% to 5% seen once. This clonotype was recorded many times. No antigen is known for it. The V and J ends lost 4 bases and 10 bases, in that order; junction bases with no gene match: 6. The CDR3 contains 13 residues. Germline CDR1 reads SGHRS; CDR2 reads YFSETQ. This TCR came from an adult who was a healthcare worker with PCR-confirmed SARS-CoV-2 infection or an uninfected control (not recorded which). The sample consisted of whole blood. V and J are TRBV5-1 and TRBJ1-2; TRBD1 aligns across 11 bases. CDR3 coding DNA: TGCGCCAGCAGCCACGGGACAGGGGGAGACTACACCTTC. It encodes CASSHGTGGDYTF.